The rows below give T cell receptor beta chains drawn from one sample of a study of blood T cell repertoires in COVID-19. Sequencing used immunoSEQ multiplex PCR; TCRdb keeps in-frame clones, though not all of them. The table has about 110,000 clones, approximately 83% seen once. Sequences were obtained from peripheral blood. These receptors originate from a woman in her 70s with acute or convalescent COVID-19. CDR3s include the opening cysteine and the closing phenylalanine or tryptophan. Fields, in order: D gene, J gene, clone size, V gene, CDR3 protein, CDR3 DNA. The D gene is left open where the match is weak. Not all rows give a size; the values are once, few, many and, for expanded clones, a class.

d_call: NA; j_call: TRBJ1-2; clone_size: NA; v_call: TRBV4-3; cdr3_aa: CASSQVTQDYGYTF; cdr3_nt: TGCGCCAGCAGCCAAGTTACACAAGACTATGGCTACACCTTC
d_call: NA; j_call: TRBJ1-2; clone_size: NA; v_call: TRBV6-5; cdr3_aa: CASSTQGGRIRGYTF; cdr3_nt: TGTGCCAGCAGTACGCAGGGCGGTCGGATTCGGGGCTACACCTTC
d_call: NA; j_call: TRBJ2-3; clone_size: NA; v_call: TRBV6-5; cdr3_aa: CASSYFGGSYTDTQYF; cdr3_nt: TGTGCCAGCAGTTACTTCGGGGGTTCTTACACAGATACGCAGTATTTT
d_call: NA; j_call: TRBJ2-3; clone_size: NA; v_call: TRBV3-1/TRBV3-2; cdr3_aa: CASSQRGGRNTDTQYF; cdr3_nt: TGTGCCAGCAGCCAGCGTGGAGGGAGAAACACAGATACGCAGTATTTT
d_call: TRBD1; j_call: TRBJ2-7; clone_size: few; v_call: TRBV6-5; cdr3_aa: CASRNRDRGYEQYF; cdr3_nt: TGTGCCAGCAGAAACCGGGACAGAGGCTACGAGCAGTACTTC
d_call: NA; j_call: TRBJ2-6; clone_size: NA; v_call: TRBV28; cdr3_aa: CASSLWGAGPGANVLTF; cdr3_nt: TGTGCCAGCAGTTTGTGGGGCGCAGGCCCTGGGGCCAACGTCCTGACTTTC
d_call: NA; j_call: TRBJ2-3; clone_size: NA; v_call: TRBV6-2/TRBV6-3; cdr3_aa: CASSYPGPDTQYF; cdr3_nt: TGTGCCAGCAGTTACCCAGGGCCAGATACGCAGTATTTT
d_call: NA; j_call: TRBJ2-5; clone_size: once; v_call: TRBV3-1/TRBV3-2; cdr3_aa: CASSPDYKETQYF; cdr3_nt: TGTGCCAGCAGCCCGGACTATAAAGAGACCCAGTACTTC
d_call: TRBD1; j_call: TRBJ2-1; clone_size: NA; v_call: TRBV5-8; cdr3_aa: CASSSLTGYNEQFF; cdr3_nt: TGTGCCAGCAGCTCATTGACAGGGTACAATGAGCAGTTCTTC
d_call: NA; j_call: TRBJ2-1; clone_size: NA; v_call: TRBV6-2/TRBV6-3; cdr3_aa: CASSSGVNEQFF; cdr3_nt: TGTGCCAGCAGTTCCGGGGTCAATGAGCAGTTCTTC
d_call: TRBD2; j_call: TRBJ2-1; clone_size: NA; v_call: TRBV2; cdr3_aa: CASVRTSGAYNEQFF; cdr3_nt: TGTGCCAGCGTACGGACTAGCGGAGCCTACAATGAGCAGTTCTTC
d_call: NA; j_call: TRBJ2-7; clone_size: NA; v_call: TRBV7-3; cdr3_aa: CASSFNEQYF; cdr3_nt: TGTGCCAGCAGCTTCAACGAGCAGTACTTC
d_call: NA; j_call: TRBJ1-5; clone_size: NA; v_call: TRBV28; cdr3_aa: CASRGGSNQPQHF; cdr3_nt: TGTGCCAGCAGGGGGGGTAGCAATCAGCCCCAGCATTTT
d_call: NA; j_call: TRBJ1-1; clone_size: NA; v_call: TRBV11-3; cdr3_aa: CASSQTGNKNTEAFF; cdr3_nt: TGTGCCAGCAGCCAGACAGGTAACAAGAACACTGAAGCTTTCTTT
d_call: TRBD2; j_call: TRBJ2-3; clone_size: once; v_call: TRBV11-1; cdr3_aa: CASSLDSGGLPGTQYF; cdr3_nt: TGTGCCAGCAGCTTAGATTCGGGGGGTCTCCCAGGTACGCAGTATTTT
d_call: NA; j_call: TRBJ2-2; clone_size: NA; v_call: TRBV7-3; cdr3_aa: CASSFGGATGELFF; cdr3_nt: TGTGCCAGCAGCTTCGGGGGTGCCACCGGGGAGCTGTTTTTT
d_call: NA; j_call: TRBJ1-3; clone_size: NA; v_call: TRBV14; cdr3_aa: CASSRGGSGNTIYF; cdr3_nt: TGTGCCAGCAGCCGAGGGGGCTCTGGAAACACCATATATTTT
d_call: NA; j_call: TRBJ2-3; clone_size: once; v_call: TRBV6-4; cdr3_aa: CASSDSYADTQYF; cdr3_nt: TGTGCCAGCAGTGACTCGTATGCAGATACGCAGTATTTT
d_call: TRBD1; j_call: TRBJ2-5; clone_size: NA; v_call: TRBV7-8; cdr3_aa: CASSVRDRVIDETQYF; cdr3_nt: TGTGCCAGCAGCGTCCGGGACAGGGTGATAGATGAGACCCAGTACTTC
d_call: NA; j_call: TRBJ2-1; clone_size: NA; v_call: TRBV29-1; cdr3_aa: CSAGRSLRDNEQFF; cdr3_nt: TGCAGCGCCGGCCGGTCGTTGAGGGACAATGAGCAGTTCTTC
d_call: TRBD1; j_call: TRBJ1-1; clone_size: once; v_call: TRBV19; cdr3_aa: CASSYAGGASTEAFF; cdr3_nt: TGTGCCAGTAGCTATGCAGGGGGCGCGTCTACTGAAGCTTTCTTT
d_call: NA; j_call: TRBJ1-2; clone_size: NA; v_call: TRBV27; cdr3_aa: CASSPSWRGSGYTF; cdr3_nt: TGTGCCAGCAGTCCCTCGTGGAGAGGGAGTGGCTACACCTTC
d_call: TRBD1; j_call: TRBJ1-5; clone_size: NA; v_call: TRBV28; cdr3_aa: CASSSGGWQPQHF; cdr3_nt: TGTGCCAGCAGTTCAGGGGGCTGGCAGCCCCAGCATTTT
d_call: TRBD2; j_call: TRBJ2-1; clone_size: NA; v_call: TRBV15; cdr3_aa: CATSRRYLAGSGNEQFF; cdr3_nt: TGTGCCACCAGCAGAAGATACCTAGCGGGAAGTGGGAATGAGCAGTTCTTC
d_call: NA; j_call: TRBJ1-2; clone_size: few; v_call: TRBV10-2; cdr3_aa: CASSEFGTGYLGGYTF; cdr3_nt: TGCGCCAGCAGTGAGTTCGGGACTGGTTATCTCGGTGGCTACACCTTC
d_call: NA; j_call: TRBJ1-5; clone_size: NA; v_call: TRBV12-3/TRBV12-4; cdr3_aa: CASTGEVRQPQHF; cdr3_nt: TGTGCCAGCACGGGGGAAGTTCGGCAGCCCCAGCATTTT
d_call: NA; j_call: TRBJ1-1; clone_size: NA; v_call: TRBV6-5; cdr3_aa: CASSLRGGTEAFF; cdr3_nt: TGTGCCAGCAGTTTGCGGGGAGGCACTGAAGCTTTCTTT
d_call: NA; j_call: TRBJ1-3; clone_size: NA; v_call: TRBV7-2; cdr3_aa: CASSLRRFGNTIYF; cdr3_nt: TGTGCCAGCAGCTTACGCAGATTTGGAAACACCATATATTTT
d_call: NA; j_call: TRBJ1-1; clone_size: few; v_call: TRBV6-2/TRBV6-3; cdr3_aa: CASSTINPGTEAFF; cdr3_nt: TGTGCCAGCAGTACGATCAACCCGGGGACTGAAGCTTTCTTT
d_call: NA; j_call: TRBJ2-2; clone_size: NA; v_call: TRBV15; cdr3_aa: CATSQGNTGELFF; cdr3_nt: TGTGCCACCAGCCAGGGAAACACCGGGGAGCTGTTTTTT
d_call: NA; j_call: TRBJ1-3; clone_size: NA; v_call: TRBV6-1; cdr3_aa: CASSDGLYSGNTIYF; cdr3_nt: TGTGCCAGCAGTGACGGACTGTACTCTGGAAACACCATATATTTT
d_call: TRBD1; j_call: TRBJ2-3; clone_size: few; v_call: TRBV24-1; cdr3_aa: CATSDPTTKGDRGFTDTQYF; cdr3_nt: TGTGCCACCAGTGACCCAACAACCAAAGGGGACAGGGGGTTCACAGATACGCAGTATTTT
d_call: TRBD1; j_call: TRBJ2-7; clone_size: NA; v_call: TRBV10-3; cdr3_aa: CAISEGDRTGRHEQYF; cdr3_nt: TGTGCCATCAGTGAGGGGGATCGGACAGGGCGGCACGAGCAGTACTTC
d_call: TRBD1; j_call: TRBJ1-4; clone_size: NA; v_call: TRBV2; cdr3_aa: CASSSRTGPGEKLFF; cdr3_nt: TGTGCCAGCAGTAGCCGGACAGGTCCGGGTGAAAAACTGTTTTTT
d_call: NA; j_call: TRBJ2-2; clone_size: NA; v_call: TRBV5-4; cdr3_aa: CASSFEGTNTGELFF; cdr3_nt: TGTGCCAGCAGCTTCGAGGGCACGAACACCGGGGAGCTGTTTTTT
d_call: TRBD1; j_call: TRBJ2-7; clone_size: NA; v_call: TRBV19; cdr3_aa: CASSRQGAYEQYF; cdr3_nt: TGTGCCAGTAGCCGACAGGGGGCCTACGAGCAGTACTTC
d_call: NA; j_call: TRBJ1-5; clone_size: NA; v_call: TRBV18; cdr3_aa: CASSPGLLNQPQHF; cdr3_nt: TGTGCCAGCTCACCAGGGCTACTCAATCAGCCCCAGCATTTT
d_call: NA; j_call: TRBJ2-1; clone_size: many; v_call: TRBV7-9; cdr3_aa: CASSPRAAQNSYNEQFF; cdr3_nt: TGTGCCAGCAGCCCGCGGGCAGCGCAGAACTCCTACAATGAGCAGTTCTTC
d_call: NA; j_call: TRBJ1-4; clone_size: few; v_call: TRBV5-1; cdr3_aa: CASSATGLQANEKLFF; cdr3_nt: TGCGCCAGCAGCGCAACCGGGTTGCAAGCTAATGAAAAACTGTTTTTT
d_call: TRBD1; j_call: TRBJ1-3; clone_size: NA; v_call: TRBV18; cdr3_aa: CASSPQGQGNTIYF; cdr3_nt: TGTGCCAGCTCACCACAGGGACAGGGAAACACCATATATTTT
d_call: TRBD1; j_call: TRBJ2-7; clone_size: NA; v_call: TRBV19; cdr3_aa: CASSKPYRGSYEQYF; cdr3_nt: TGTGCCAGTAGCAAACCATACAGGGGCTCCTACGAGCAGTACTTC
d_call: TRBD2; j_call: TRBJ2-1; clone_size: NA; v_call: TRBV19; cdr3_aa: CASRARGSGNEQFF; cdr3_nt: TGTGCCAGTAGGGCTCGCGGGAGCGGCAATGAGCAGTTCTTC